These 19 T cell receptor beta chains share one sample of origin, sequenced in a study of T cells in Graves' hyperthyroidism and ophthalmopathy. From RNA transcripts, TCR beta CDR3 regions were amplified. HTBI primers drove first-round RT-PCR of the TCR CDR3. TCRdb reprocessed the multiplex PCR reads with MiXCR, giving one entry per CDR3 protein. This sample has 620,000 or so distinct CDR3 sequences; about 14% occur once, and the top ten carry 12%. Material for sequencing was blood. The source of these receptors is a woman aged 50 to 60 with Graves' ophthalmopathy.

The chain's CDR3 is CASRNSGNSPLHF. The CDR3 nucleotides read TGTGCCAGCCGGAACAGTGGAAATTCACCCCTCCACTTT. The chain combines TRBV12-3 or TRBV12-4 with TRBJ1-6; no clear D gene. CDR3 length equals 13 residues. Deletions cut 8 bases from V and 7 bases from J, with 12 bases between.

This clonotype was seen repeatedly, ten times or more. The chain links TRBV28 to TRBJ2-1; D perhaps matches TRBD1 (6 bases). This CDR3 has 13 amino acids. Trimming took off 6 bases at V and 13 bases at J, with 19 bases between the two ends. Germline CDR1 and CDR2: MDHEN and SYDVKM. CDR3 nucleotides: TGTGCCAGCAGCCGTACCTTAGGCAGGGGTCAGTTCTTC. Its protein is CASSRTLGRGQFF. The whole variable domain, remainder taken from reference TRBV28 and TRBJ2-1, is DVKVTQSSRYLVKRTGEKVFLECVQDMDHENMFWYRQDPGLGLRLIYFSYDVKMKEKGDIPEGYSVSREKKERFSLILESASTNQTSMYLCASSRTLGRGQFFGPGTRLTVL.

This clonotype has a count of ten or more. In DNA form, the CDR3 reads TGCAGTGGCCTCGAGGCGGGAGATAACTATGGCTACACCTTC. This gives the protein CSGLEAGDNYGYTF. The chain couples TRBV20-1 to TRBJ1-2; D is uncertain. This CDR3 region has 14 residues. The V and J ends lost 7 bases and 1 base respectively, with 16 bases between them. The germline CDR1 and CDR2 sequences are DFQATT and SNEGSKA (reference sequence).

This clonotype showed up many times. The J gene is TRBJ1-1, the V gene TRBV29-1; a possible D gene is TRBD1 (6 bases). From germline, CDR1 is SQVTM and CDR2 ANQGSEA. The CDR3 consists of 14 residues. The germline V and J ends were trimmed by 1 base and 0 bases, with 9 bases remaining between them. The CDR3 region is CSVEVAGVNTEAFF. CDR3 nucleotide sequence: TGCAGCGTTGAAGTAGCAGGGGTGAACACTGAAGCTTTCTTT.

This clonotype appeared a few times. The chain links TRBV6-2 or TRBV6-3 to TRBJ2-1; TRBD1 matches at 7 bases. CDR3 size: 12 residues. Germline CDR1 reads MNHEY; CDR2 reads SVGEGT. V lost 7 bases, J lost 10 bases, and 7 bases stayed unmatched. The CDR3 DNA is TGTGCCAGCACCCCTAGGGGGCCCGAGCAGTTCTTC. Residues: CASTPRGPEQFF.

This clonotype was seen at least ten times. For the CDR3, the DNA is TGTGCCTGGACACGGGTATCGAACACTGAAGCTTTCTTT. This translates into CAWTRVSNTEAFF. This chain connects TRBV30 to TRBJ1-1, with unresolved D. The V and J ends lost 4 bases and 1 base respectively, with 10 bases between them. CDR3 size: 13 residues. Germline values: CDR1 GTSNPN, CDR2 SVGIG (reference sequence).

This clonotype was seen many times. The chain combines TRBV13 with TRBJ2-7; 15 positions match TRBD2. The trim removed 4 bases at V and 4 bases at J, leaving 11 bases unmatched. This CDR3 region has 18 residues. Germline CDR1 PRHDT, CDR2 FYEKMQ (reference sequence). CDR3 sequence (DNA): TGTGCCAGCAGCTCCCTAGGAAAAGGACTAGCGGGAGGGTACGAGCAGTACTTC. Protein: CASSSLGKGLAGGYEQYF.

This clonotype has a count of ten or more. A read error may produce the germline difference seen at one junction end. V and J are TRBV7-7 and TRBJ2-3; 11 bases fit TRBD2. Germline CDR1 reads SSHAT; CDR2 reads FNYEAQ (reference sequence). The CDR3 has 18 amino acids. CDR3: CASSLVWISGRATDTQYF. The CDR3 nucleotides are TGTGCTAGCAGCTTAGTCTGGATTAGCGGGAGGGCCACAGATACGCAGTATTTT.

This clonotype turned up a few times. The chain is built from TRBV5-4 and TRBJ2-1; 7 positions agree with TRBD2. With V trimmed by 4 bases and J by 5 bases, 12 bases remained unmatched. This CDR3 spans 16 amino acids. Germline-derived CDR1 and CDR2 are SGHNT and YYREEE (reference sequence). CDR3 amino acids: CASSPAGAVGHNEQFF. The CDR3 DNA is TGTGCCAGCAGCCCGGCGGGAGCGGTTGGCCACAATGAGCAGTTCTTC.

This clonotype was recorded at least ten times. The V and J genes are TRBV29-1 and TRBJ2-3, with TRBD2 matching 9 bases. The CDR3 length is 15 residues. Germline assignment: CDR1 SQVTM and CDR2 ANQGSEA. V lost 3 bases and J lost 0; bases outside the gene matches: 4. As DNA, the CDR3 is TGCAGCGTTGAGGGACTAGCCGAGAGCACAGATACGCAGTATTTT. This codes for CSVEGLAESTDTQYF.

At least ten counts were recorded for this clonotype. The chain carries TRBV6-1 and TRBJ2-5; D tentatively fits TRBD1 or TRBD2 (5 bases each). Trimming removed 2 bases at V and 2 bases at J, with 12 bases between. CDR1 and CDR2 (germline): MNHNS, SASEGT. The CDR3 is 15 residues long. The CDR3: CASSEQWGKQETQYF. The CDR3 DNA sequence: TGTGCCAGCAGTGAACAGTGGGGGAAACAAGAGACCCAGTACTTC.

This clonotype was observed many times. The chain uses TRBV30 and TRBJ1-5; D not resolved. The CDR3 loop spans 13 amino acids. Germline V gene lookup returns CDR1 GTSNPN and CDR2 SVGIG (reference sequence). The V end was cut by 0 bases, the J end by 1 base, with 4 bases between. The CDR3 region has the DNA TGTGCCTGGAGTGTAGGGAGCAATCAGCCCCAGCATTTT. The encoded protein is CAWSVGSNQPQHF.

This clonotype was seen many times. The chain couples TRBV20-1 to TRBJ2-7; D is possibly TRBD1 or TRBD2 (5 bases each). Germline V gene data show CDR1 as DFQATT and CDR2 as SNEGSKA (reference sequence). The CDR3 contains 19 residues. Trimming removed 0 bases at V and 2 bases at J, with 26 bases between. DNA of the CDR3: TGCAGTGCTAGAGATCCTGGCGGTACACATCATGGGGGAGCCTACGAGCAGTACTTC. It codes for CSARDPGGTHHGGAYEQYF.

This clonotype was recorded at least ten times. The rearrangement joins TRBV28 to TRBJ2-2, with TRBD2 as a possible D gene (6 bases). V dropped 7 bases and J dropped 1 base, with 16 bases sitting between them. The CDR3 runs 16 residues. The germline CDR1 and CDR2 sequences are MDHEN and SYDVKM. The CDR3 region is CASNLGGSWNTGELFF. In nucleotides, the CDR3 is TGTGCCAGCAACCTGGGGGGTAGCTGGAACACCGGGGAGCTGTTTTTT.

The sample holds many counts of this clonotype. J is TRBJ1-2 and V is TRBV27, with D uncertain. Trimming took off 0 bases at V and 2 bases at J, with 22 bases between the two ends. The germline CDR1 and CDR2 sequences are MNHEY and SMNVEV (reference sequence). This CDR3 has 19 amino acids. CDR3 DNA: TGTGCCAGCAGTTTATCGCGGACCAAGGCACAAAACAGAAACTATGGCTACACCTTC. Translating it yields CASSLSRTKAQNRNYGYTF.

This clonotype has only a few counts. The genes are TRBV5-1 and TRBJ2-1; D may match TRBD1 or TRBD2 (6 bases each). CDR3 size: 15 residues. V lost 4 bases to trimming and J lost 6 bases, with 17 bases between them. Germline V gives CDR1 SGHRS, CDR2 YFSETQ. In nucleotides, the CDR3 is TGCGCCAGCAGCGGGGGGACACATACTAGCAATGAGCAGTTCTTC. This gives the protein CASSGGTHTSNEQFF.

The table lists this clonotype with many counts. This chain joins TRBV24-1 and TRBJ2-7; 7 bases line up with TRBD1. This CDR3 is built from 14 residues. CDR1 is KGHDR and CDR2 is SFDVKD in the germline V gene. V lost 2 bases and J lost 1; bases outside the gene matches: 1. The CDR3 loop reads CATSDSGQSYEQYF. The CDR3 region has the DNA TGTGCCACCAGTGATTCGGGACAGTCCTACGAGCAGTACTTC.

This chain links TRBV28 with TRBJ2-3; 8 bases line up with TRBD1. V trimming: 5 bases; J trimming: 5 bases; junction bases outside the gene matches: 6. This CDR3 contains 14 residues. The germline gives CDR1 MDHEN, CDR2 SYDVKM. The DNA for the CDR3 is TGTGCCAGCAGTCCGACAGGGGCGCAAGATACGCAGTATTTT. It is translated as CASSPTGAQDTQYF. The entire variable domain, with the rest obtained from reference TRBV28 and TRBJ2-3, is as follows: DVKVTQSSRYLVKRTGEKVFLECVQDMDHENMFWYRQDPGLGLRLIYFSYDVKMKEKGDIPEGYSVSREKKERFSLILESASTNQTSMYLCASSPTGAQDTQYFGPGTRLTVL.

This clonotype was picked up a small number of times. This chain joins TRBV18 and TRBJ2-3; 16 bases agree with TRBD2. The CDR3 covers 18 residues. The V gene end was trimmed by 5 bases and the J gene end by 5 bases; junction bases not matched to a gene: 10. Germline loops: CDR1 KGHSH, CDR2 LQKENI. The CDR3, as DNA: TGTGCCAGCTCATCTCCGGGACTAGCGGGAGGGCCCGGAGATACGCAGTATTTT. This encodes CASSSPGLAGGPGDTQYF.